The table lists the clone carrying this T cell receptor (beta chain) with a count of one. These data originate in a study of control samples from healthy donors and cancer patients. The table came from immunoSEQ multiplex PCR; TCRdb's copy has only in-frame clones and leaves some out. The sample carries about 71,000 clones, roughly 90% recorded once. The CDR3 runs 17 residues. CDR1 and CDR2 (germline): MGHRA, YSYEKL. With 2 bases clipped from V and 1 base from J, the junction kept 9 bases outside the gene matches. The sample consisted of PBMCs. The V call is TRBV4-1, the J call TRBJ2-5, with 8 bases that match TRBD2. The TCR originated in a man in his fifties or sixties with lung cancer. The DNA of the CDR3 is TGCGCCAGCAGCCAAAGCTCCGGAGGACTAGCCCAAGAGACCCAGTACTTC. Protein sequence: CASSQSSGGLAQETQYF.